Listed below are T cell receptor beta chains from one sample, sequenced in a study of control samples from healthy donors and cancer patients. Sequenced by immunoSEQ multiplex PCR; TCRdb stores in-frame clones only, minus some. The sample holds some 130,000 clones, over 80% seen once. The specimen was blood. The receptors originated from a woman between 45 and 65 years old in good health. The CDR3 runs from the conserved cysteine through the conserved F or W. Fields, in order: clone size, V gene, CDR3 protein. Not every row has a clone size; where given, it reads once, few, many or a size class.

>few|TRBV5-6
CASSRAGTGVSYNEQFF
>-|TRBV5-8
CASSLRLGLIDYGYTF
>-|TRBV4-1
CASSPQGVLGETQYF
>once|TRBV6-5
CASSRLADHTGELFF
>-|TRBV2
CASSRGESGNTIYF
>-|TRBV6-6
CASSLGLNQPQHF
>few|TRBV6-1
CASSDDPEGRNYGYTF
>-|TRBV10-3
CAMGGSVGAEAFF
>-|TRBV28
CASSLRETISGNTIYF
>-|TRBV6-1
CASSEISSGNGYTF
>-|TRBV5-5
CASSQKRDGILYEQYF
>-|TRBV7-5
CARSFGHISYNSPLHF
>-|TRBV5-1
CASSLSVSGNTIYF
>once|TRBV27
CASSLRLDPYNEQFF
>-|TRBV5-1
CASSATLEGMEYF
>-|TRBV15
CATHSGQNNQPQHF
>-|TRBV10-3
CAMRGEGSGNTIYF
>-|TRBV5-4
CASSLDPGANYGYTF
>-|TRBV6-5
CASSSVWGDEQYF
>-|TRBV27
CASSLPGQPYNEQFF
>-|TRBV27
CASSFSSDYGYTF
>-|TRBV2
CASSPIGGQETQYF
>-|TRBV18
CASSPVQASGNTIYF
>once|TRBV24-1
CATSDLAEQYF
>-|TRBV10-1
CASSGRTGPNTEAFF
>-|TRBV5-3
CARRKGDRFVDTQYF
>-|TRBV6-5
CASSGDRDYGEQFF
>-|TRBV7-2
CASSLGSSGSRTGELFF
>-|TRBV10-2
CASSPTLGTEAFF
>-|TRBV28
CASSPRVTEAFF
>-|TRBV19
CASSIGQGGEQFF
>-|TRBV3-1/TRBV3-2
CASSSAGSPLHF
>few|TRBV18
CASSSGFNEKLFF
>few|TRBV25-1
CASSEGQGYGYTF
>-|TRBV3-1/TRBV3-2
CASSQEPHAGEQYF
>-|TRBV9
CASSPGVHEKLFF
>-|TRBV2
CASNGGSYGWVGYEQYF
>-|TRBV6-2/TRBV6-3
CASSYSDLQETQYF
>-|TRBV7-8
CASSLSITGGSPYEQYF
>-|TRBV19
CASSNPTAEAFF
>-|TRBV3-1/TRBV3-2
CASSQSEPGGGYTF
>-|TRBV3-1/TRBV3-2
CASSQGQGPLEGYTF